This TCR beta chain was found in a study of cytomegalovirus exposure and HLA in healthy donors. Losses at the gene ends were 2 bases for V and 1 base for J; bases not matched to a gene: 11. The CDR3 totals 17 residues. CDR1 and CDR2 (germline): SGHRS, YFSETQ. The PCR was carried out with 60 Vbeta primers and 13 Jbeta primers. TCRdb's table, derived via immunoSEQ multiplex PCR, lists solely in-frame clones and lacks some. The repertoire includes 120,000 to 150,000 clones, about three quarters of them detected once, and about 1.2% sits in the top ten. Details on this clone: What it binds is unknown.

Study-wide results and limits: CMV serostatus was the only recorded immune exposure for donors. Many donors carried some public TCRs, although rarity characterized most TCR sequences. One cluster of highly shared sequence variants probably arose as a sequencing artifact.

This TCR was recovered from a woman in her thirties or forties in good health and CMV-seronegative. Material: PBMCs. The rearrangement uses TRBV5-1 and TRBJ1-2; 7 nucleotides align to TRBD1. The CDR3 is CASSFGTEEDSNYGYTF. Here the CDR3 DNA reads TGCGCCAGCAGCTTCGGGACAGAGGAAGATAGTAACTATGGCTACACCTTC.